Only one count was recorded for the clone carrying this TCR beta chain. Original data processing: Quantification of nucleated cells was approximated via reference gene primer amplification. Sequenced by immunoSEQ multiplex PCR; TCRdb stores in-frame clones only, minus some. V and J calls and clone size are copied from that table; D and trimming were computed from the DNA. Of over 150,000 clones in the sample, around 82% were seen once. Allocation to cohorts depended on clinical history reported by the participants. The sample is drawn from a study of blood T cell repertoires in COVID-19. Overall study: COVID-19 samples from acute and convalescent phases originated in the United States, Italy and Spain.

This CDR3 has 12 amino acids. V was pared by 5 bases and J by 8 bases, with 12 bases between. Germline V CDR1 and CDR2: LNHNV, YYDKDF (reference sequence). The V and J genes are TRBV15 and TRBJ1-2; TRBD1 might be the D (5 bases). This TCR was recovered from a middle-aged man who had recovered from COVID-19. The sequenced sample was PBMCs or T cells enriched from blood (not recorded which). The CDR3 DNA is TGTGCCACCAGCGTGCAGGGAAGGGGCTACACCTTC. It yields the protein CATSVQGRGYTF. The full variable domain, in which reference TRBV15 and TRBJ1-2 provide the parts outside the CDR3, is DAMVIQNPRYQVTQFGKPVTLSCSQTLNHNVMYWYQQKSSQAPKLLFHYYDKDFNNEADTPDNFQSRRPNTSFCFLDIRSPGLGDTAMYLCATSVQGRGYTFGSGTRLTVV.